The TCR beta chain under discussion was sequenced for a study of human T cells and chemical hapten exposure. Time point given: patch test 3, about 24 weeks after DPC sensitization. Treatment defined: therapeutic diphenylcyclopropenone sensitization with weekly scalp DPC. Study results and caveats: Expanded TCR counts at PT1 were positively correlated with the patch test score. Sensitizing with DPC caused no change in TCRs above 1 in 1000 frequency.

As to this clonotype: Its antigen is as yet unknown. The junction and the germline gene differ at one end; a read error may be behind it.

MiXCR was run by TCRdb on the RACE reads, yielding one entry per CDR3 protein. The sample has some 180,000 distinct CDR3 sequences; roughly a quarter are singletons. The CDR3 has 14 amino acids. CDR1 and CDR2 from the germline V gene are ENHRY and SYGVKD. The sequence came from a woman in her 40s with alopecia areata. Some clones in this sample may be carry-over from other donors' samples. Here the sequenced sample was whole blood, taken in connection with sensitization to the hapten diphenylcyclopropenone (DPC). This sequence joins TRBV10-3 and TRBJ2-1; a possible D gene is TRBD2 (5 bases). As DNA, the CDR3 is TGTGCCATCAGTGGGCCGGGATCCTTCAATGAGCTGTTCTTC. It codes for CAISGPGSFNELFF.